This T cell receptor beta chain emerged from a study of T cell changes during pregnancy in multiple sclerosis. Germline V gene lookup returns CDR1 MNHNS and CDR2 SASEGT. The CDR3 contains 16 residues. Deletions cut 4 bases from V and 0 bases from J, with 10 bases between. Profiled with immunoSEQ multiplex PCR; TCRdb holds only in-frame clones, not every one. The profile shows tens of thousands of clones, roughly 92% of them singletons. The gene calls are TRBV6-1 and TRBJ2-6; D perhaps matches TRBD1 (6 bases). This receptor was taken from a female donor in good health, enrolled as a control in a pregnancy study. The input for sequencing was peripheral blood, taken in the third trimester of pregnancy. CDR3 sequence: CASSVQGGSGANVLTF. CDR3 coding DNA: TGTGCCAGCAGTGTACAGGGCGGCTCTGGGGCCAACGTCCTGACTTTC.